This T cell receptor (beta chain) was found in a study of T cell clonotyping in hematopoietic cell transplantation. General study results and limits: Pathologically expanded recipient clonotypes increased progressively from day 30 to day 180 as diversity fell. Without cell sorting, CD4 versus CD8 contributions remain unresolved. Few recipient clonotypes overlapped donors; over 95% were de novo at given depth.

As to this clone: Its antigen is still unknown.

Germline CDR1 reads SGDLS; CDR2 reads YYNGEE. Trimming removed 0 bases from V and 1 base from J, with 8 bases in between. This CDR3 contains 15 residues. Sequenced by immunoSEQ multiplex PCR; TCRdb stores in-frame clones only, minus some. The sample lists 40,000 to 55,000 clones; 94% were seen once. The specimen sequenced was peripheral blood mononuclear cells. The source is a woman aged 45-65 years in good health. Some clones in this sample may be carry-over from other donors' samples. V and J are TRBV9 and TRBJ1-3, with D unresolved. The CDR3 region has the DNA TGTGCCAGCAGCGTAGATGGCTTTTCTGGAAACACCATATATTTT. Residues: CASSVDGFSGNTIYF. The full variable domain, with the rest looked up from reference TRBV9 and TRBJ1-3, is DSGVTQTPKHLITATGQRVTLRCSPRSGDLSVYWYQQSLDQGLQFLIQYYNGEERAKGNILERFSAQQFPDLHSELNLSSLELGDSALYFCASSVDGFSGNTIYFGEGSWLTVV.